Shown below are 12 T cell receptor beta chains from a single sample sequenced in a study of response to subunit inactivated influenza vaccine (dated by TCRdb to 2016 to 2019). Library preparation employed RT-PCR. The sequencer was an Illumina HiSeq 2500. TCRdb reprocessed the public reads (quality trimming at Q25 with fastp, clone calling with MiXCR) and kept in-frame beta chains. Identical CDR3 protein sequences are pooled into one entry, listed with their most common genes and DNA. Present in this sample are more than 600,000 distinct CDR3 sequences, approximately 17% of which were seen just once. The ten largest clonotypes hold approximately 10% of the sample. The sample here was PBMCs from blood, taken around 5 days after vaccination. The receptors stem from a man aged 45 to 65 who received an inactivated influenza vaccine. Donor details come from another sample of the same person, matched by shared clones.

This clonotype turned up a few times. The chain is built from TRBV29-1 and TRBJ2-5; 7 bases agree with TRBD1. With 4 bases clipped from V and 0 bases from J, the junction kept 14 bases outside the gene matches. Germline V gene sequence: CDR1 SQVTM, CDR2 ANQGSEA. CDR3 size: 17 residues. The CDR3 nucleotides are TGCAGCGTTGGAAGTGACAGGGCCCCAAGGTACCAAGAGACCCAGTACTTC. It encodes CSVGSDRAPRYQETQYF.

V usage is TRBV20-1 and J usage is TRBJ2-3; 7 positions match TRBD2. The CDR3 has 14 amino acids. Germline trimming cut 5 bases from V and 0 bases from J; bases unmatched to any gene: 5. Germline CDR1 DFQATT, CDR2 SNEGSKA (reference sequence). The CDR3 region is CSALTSSSTDTQYF. The CDR3 bases are TGCAGTGCTCTGACTAGCAGTAGCACAGATACGCAGTATTTT.

The table lists this clonotype with a few counts. V is TRBV7-2 and J is TRBJ2-3; 10 nucleotides agree with TRBD1. J lost 7 bases, V lost 2 bases, and 6 bases had no gene match. Germline-derived CDR1 and CDR2 are SGHTA and FQGNSA. The CDR3 consists of 15 residues. The CDR3 DNA reads TGTGCCAGCAGCTTATCCCCGGACAGGGGGAATACGCAGTATTTT. Translating gives CASSLSPDRGNTQYF.

The chain carries TRBV10-3 and TRBJ2-7; D call uncertain. The CDR3 spans 13 residues. Trimming removed 2 bases from V and 4 bases from J, with 9 bases in between. CDR1 and CDR2 from the germline V gene are ENHRY and SYGVKD. CDR3 sequence (DNA): TGTGCCATCAGTGAGGGTTGGGCGTACGAGCAGTACTTC. This encodes CAISEGWAYEQYF.

The chain is built from TRBV6-2 or TRBV6-3 and TRBJ1-5, with 7 nucleotides matching TRBD1. V shed 5 bases, J shed 6 bases, and the junction held 10 bases outside the gene matches. The germline CDR1 and CDR2 sequences are MNHEY and SVGEGT. This CDR3 has 15 residues. The CDR3 is CASSQGQARGQPQHF. The CDR3, as DNA: TGTGCCAGCAGTCAAGGACAGGCGAGGGGTCAGCCCCAGCATTTT.

Only a few counts were recorded for this clonotype. This chain uses TRBV3-1 with TRBJ1-1, with unresolved D. CDR1 and CDR2 from the germline V gene are LGHDT and YNNKEL (reference sequence). The V and J ends lost 2 bases and 10 bases respectively, with 14 bases between them. This CDR3 contains 13 residues. CDR3 coding DNA: TGTGCCAGCAGCCAATACAAGGGCTCTGGAGCTTTCTTT. Its translation: CASSQYKGSGAFF. Full variable domain (rest looked up from reference TRBV3-1 and TRBJ1-1): DTAVSQTPKYLVTQMGNDKSIKCEQNLGHDTMYWYKQDSKKFLKIMFSYNNKELIINETVPNRFSPKSPDKAHLNLHINSLELGDSAVYFCASSQYKGSGAFFGQGTRLTVV.

This clonotype was recorded many times. The rearrangement links TRBV4-1 to TRBJ2-3; D may correspond to TRBD1 or TRBD2 (6 bases each). CDR3 size: 16 residues. The germline V and J ends were trimmed by 1 base and 4 bases, with 15 bases remaining between them. Per the germline V gene, CDR1 is MGHRA and CDR2 is YSYEKL. For the CDR3, the DNA is TGCGCCAGCAGCCAAGGGGAGTGGGGGGCATCAGATACGCAGTATTTT. Translating gives CASSQGEWGASDTQYF.

This clonotype was observed a few times. V and J are TRBV19 and TRBJ2-5, with 7 bases lining up with TRBD1. This CDR3 contains 14 residues. Germline V lookup: CDR1 LNHDA, CDR2 SQIVND (reference sequence). With V trimmed by 5 bases and J by 4 bases, 7 bases remained unmatched. The CDR3 region is CASSPRQGGETQYF. CDR3 in DNA: TGTGCCAGTAGTCCACGACAGGGTGGAGAGACCCAGTACTTC.

This clonotype was counted many times. The chain couples TRBV29-1 to TRBJ1-4; D is ambiguous. Trimming took 7 bases from V and 8 from J, leaving 11 bases between them. Germline V gene lookup returns CDR1 SQVTM and CDR2 ANQGSEA. This CDR3 is 11 amino acids long. CDR3 DNA sequence: TGCAGCGCTTGGCGTCACGAAAAACTGTTTTTT. This encodes CSAWRHEKLFF.

In this sample, this clonotype turned up a few times. The chain employs TRBV5-6 and TRBJ1-1; D is ambiguous. The CDR3 has 11 residues. V was clipped by 2 bases and J by 7 bases, with 6 bases between them. Germline V gene sequence: CDR1 SGHDT, CDR2 YYEEEE. DNA of the CDR3: TGTGCCAGCAGCTTTGGAAGTGAAGCTTTCTTT. Translating gives CASSFGSEAFF.

The table lists this clonotype with many counts. This chain joins TRBV7-2 and TRBJ2-3; 7 bases match TRBD2. The germline V gene encodes CDR1 SGHTA and CDR2 FQGNSA. The CDR3 consists of 16 residues. With V trimmed by 0 bases and J by 0 bases, 3 bases remained unmatched. For the CDR3, the DNA is TGTGCCAGCAGCTTAGCTAGCGGGCCAAGCACAGATACGCAGTATTTT. It translates to CASSLASGPSTDTQYF.

This clonotype occurred a few times. V and J are TRBV7-9 and TRBJ1-2; no clear D gene. From germline, CDR1 is SEHNR and CDR2 FQNEAQ (reference sequence). This CDR3 has 13 amino acids. The V end was cut by 2 bases, the J end by 3 bases, with 7 bases between. CDR3 nucleotide sequence: TGTGCCAGCAGCTTAAGGAGTGACTATGGCTACACCTTC. Translated: CASSLRSDYGYTF.